This entry is about one TCR beta chain. No antigen is known for it. Base qualities are not provided; no much larger clone lies one nucleotide away. The sample belongs to a study of T cell responses to AZD1222 COVID-19 vaccine (dated by TCRdb to the early 2020s). Some background on the complete study: A total of 230 to 250 trial participants underwent TCR sequencing, of whom about 200 had received two doses of AZD1222 and about 26 had received two doses of the MenACWY control vaccine. Enrollment into the trials was organized by age into subgroups of 18-55, 56-69 and 70-plus years, and those subgroups contained roughly 150, 30 and 60 TCR-sequenced participants, respectively. Results and caveats for the whole study, not just this receptor: CD4 TCRs associated with the vaccine covered the entire spike protein, and the dominant responses were in regions 160-218 and 743-854. The 56-69-year group was small, and its depth increase did not reach significance, likely because of low power. No day 14 peak-response samples were available, so repertoires were characterized only after the peak T cell response. Epitopes outside the regions mutated in the B.1.351 and B.1.1.7 variants were reportedly recognized by nearly half of the unique spike-specific TCRs. Spike-specific TCR breadth and depth rose significantly after two AZD1222 doses compared with day 0 and with MenACWY recipients. Participants were mostly white British and included more females than males, and it was suggested by the authors that clonal diversity may have been underestimated. Conclusions about previously exposed vaccinees were limited because only six or seven AZD1222 recipients were SARS-CoV-2 seropositive at baseline.

The CDR3 spans 14 residues, from the cysteine through the phenylalanine. Only the CDR3 DNA stays, 42 bases, in frame from base 1. As encoded in the germline V gene, CDR1 is KGHSH while CDR2 is LQKENI. Relative to germline, V is missing 6 bases and J is missing 8 bases, with 5 bases of the junction outside any gene match. The CDR3 regions of human TCRbeta chains were analyzed by immunosequencing. Per the original workflow: TCRs in the repertoires were matched against a reference library of SARS-CoV-2-specific TCRs that had been generated with the MIRA antigen-specificity platform. Breadth was defined as the fraction of unique TCRs that were SARS-CoV-2-associated, and depth was defined as the fraction of total T cells that were SARS-CoV-2-associated. Using the MIRA data, each spike-specific TCR was assigned both to the spike region to which the TCR was reactive and to a CD4 or CD8 class. Log10-transformed breadth and depth values were compared by one-way ANOVA with Sidak's multiple comparisons tests. This immuneACCESS table, as held by TCRdb, lists in-frame sequences with V and J called but not all clones. Of the missing ones, under half trace to an unresolved V gene in checked studies; the others have no known cause. The D gene and trimming were derived from the DNA, and the V and J assignments and clone size from that table. Here the sample has approximately 120,000 clones; around 90% occur a single time. The biggest ten clones account for around 13% of the sample.

In light of the paper, this sample's time point label describes: baseline before first vaccination. What this sample's treatment or condition label stands for: meningococcal conjugate vaccine given as trial control. The vaccinee samples were drawn from two UK trials, COV001 and COV002, one of which was a single-blind randomized controlled phase 2/3 trial testing AZD1222 (ChAdOx1 nCoV-19) in healthy adults. For TCRbeta chain sequencing, PBMC samples were collected from trial participants at day 0 and at day 28 after the second dose. The V gene is TRBV18 and the J gene is TRBJ2-4; 12 central bases correspond to TRBD2. The sequencing here drew on peripheral blood, taken on day 0 of MenACWY control vaccination. This clonotype was obtained from an adult in good health. In nucleotide form, the sequence is TGTGCCAGCTCCCCGACTAGCGGGAGCTACATTCAGTACTTC. It codes for CASSPTSGSYIQYF.